One T cell receptor beta chain is described in this entry. Its antigen is currently not known. No much larger clone is present one base from it, and per-base qualities are unavailable. The CDR3 covers 15 residues, taking in both the cysteine and the phenylalanine. Only the CDR3 portion is preserved as DNA: 45 bases, with reading frame beginning at the first base. As encoded in the germline V gene (reference sequence), CDR1 is SEHNR while CDR2 is FQNEAQ. The junction shows trimming of 4 bases on V and 0 bases on J, plus 12 bases between the germline ends. Enrolling through a virtual design, the prospective study's participants ranged in age from roughly 18 to 90 years and lived across roughly 24 United States geographic areas. In the prospective study, participants were assigned to cohorts based on the clinical history participants reported in a screening survey and a study questionnaire. Recovered participants in ImmuneRACE Cohort 3 were defined as having two consecutive negative NP/OP PCR tests, clearance from a healthcare professional, or resolution of symptoms. In the prospective study, mobile phlebotomists collected whole blood, serum and a nasopharyngeal or oropharyngeal swab from each participant. Prospective study participants could optionally give additional blood draws and questionnaires over an approximately two-month period. Before DNA extraction, prospective study blood samples were shipped either frozen or at room temperature.

This sample was included in a study of blood T cell repertoires in COVID-19 (dated by TCRdb to about 2020). A note on the overall study: Collaborator samples came from the United States, Italy and Spain and covered acute and convalescent phases of COVID-19. The repertoires were made available in a free public database intended to serve as a resource for research on the immune response to SARS-CoV-2. HLA class I and class II types, where available, came from metadata supplied by the sample provider rather than from assay-based typing. A de-identified subject ID, COVID-19 status, age in years and sex were almost always included in the sample metadata. The prospective study material was composed of cDNA or gDNA derived from T cells, B-cell-depleted T cells, or PBMCs. The dataset comprised deeply sampled blood TCRbeta repertoires from subjects exposed to, actively infected with, or recovered from COVID-19. Samples came from the ongoing ImmuneRACE study (first 160 participants) plus 1,254 subjects from 6 global collaborators.

General findings and caveats noted by the study authors: How much clinical and demographic metadata was included differed by source and by participant, and the metadata was provided uncurated.

The immunoSEQ Assay, a bias-controlled multiplex PCR, was used to amplify TCRbeta CDR3 regions from genomic DNA. The published analysis was carried out like this. Nucleated cell counts per sample were estimated from amplification of reference gene primers within the assay. To quantify the absolute abundance of each unique TCRbeta CDR3 rearrangement, sequence reads were collapsed and filtered. For each sample, productive Simpson clonality was calculated by taking the square root of Simpson's diversity index across productive rearrangements. The clones in this table, taken by TCRdb from immuneACCESS, are in-frame only. Not every clone is retained; where verified, under half of the shortfall comes from an unresolved V gene, and the cause of the rest is unknown. V, J and clone size are taken as reported in that table, and D and trimming were inferred from the DNA itself. For this sample there are about 170,000 clones; over 65% appear just once. Approximately 4% of the sample is taken by the ten largest.

The chain employs TRBV7-9 and TRBJ1-1; possibly the D gene is TRBD1, per 5 matching bases. The sequence was collected from a woman between 45 and 65 years old who had recovered from COVID-19. The sequenced material came from PBMCs or T cells enriched from blood (not recorded which). The CDR3 amino acid sequence is: CASSSGESVNTEAFF. At the DNA level, the sequence is TGTGCCAGCAGCTCGGGGGAGTCTGTGAACACTGAAGCTTTCTTT.